A single sample gave rise to the 2 T cell receptor beta chains below, sequenced in a study of T cells in Graves' hyperthyroidism and ophthalmopathy. Amplification of TCR beta CDR3 regions used RNA as the template. The HTBI set primed first-round TCR CDR3 RT-PCR. TCRdb re-called the multiplex PCR reads with MiXCR, one entry per CDR3 protein. Here the sample spans about 570,000 distinct CDR3 sequences, approximately 44% being singletons. The specimen was peripheral blood or thyroid tissue (not recorded which). These receptors all come from an adult woman with Graves' disease, either hyperthyroidism or ophthalmopathy (not recorded which).

The chain uses TRBV3-1 and TRBJ1-1; TRBD1 might be the D (6 bases). CDR3 length equals 15 residues. Trimming left V 2 bases short and J 1 base short, with 11 bases between. Germline values: CDR1 LGHDT, CDR2 YNNKEL (reference sequence). The CDR3 sequence is CASSQRSRGNTEAFF. The CDR3, as DNA: TGTGCCAGCAGCCAAAGAAGCAGGGGGAACACTGAAGCTTTCTTT. Full variable domain (remainder filled in from reference TRBV3-1 and TRBJ1-1): DTAVSQTPKYLVTQMGNDKSIKCEQNLGHDTMYWYKQDSKKFLKIMFSYNNKELIINETVPNRFSPKSPDKAHLNLHINSLELGDSAVYFCASSQRSRGNTEAFFGQGTRLTVV.

The chain carries TRBV7-9 and TRBJ1-2; D unclear. Germline CDR1 SEHNR, CDR2 FQNEAQ (reference sequence). This CDR3 contains 12 residues. The germline V and J ends were trimmed by 5 bases and 4 bases, with 8 bases remaining between them. In DNA form, the CDR3 reads TGTGCCAGCAGCCCAGATGCCTATGGCTACACCTTC. This translates into CASSPDAYGYTF.